This TCR beta chain was profiled in a study of blood T cell repertoires in COVID-19. Whole-study context: Some COVID-19 samples were acute and others convalescent; all came from the United States, Italy and Spain. Nucleic acid was either cDNA or gDNA, and it came from T cells, B-cell-depleted T cells, or PBMCs.

The CDR3 runs 15 residues. The V end lost 3 bases, the J end lost 4 bases, and 16 bases lay between the germline ends. Per the germline V gene, CDR1 is MDHEN and CDR2 is SYDVKM. Authors' analysis steps: Cell counts per sample came from amplifying reference gene primers. TCRdb's table, derived via immunoSEQ multiplex PCR, lists solely in-frame clones and lacks some. V, J and clone size reflect that table, while D and trimming were determined from the DNA. The data show approximately 220,000 clones, about four fifths seen once. V is TRBV28 and J is TRBJ2-7; D may be TRBD2 (6 bases). The source material was peripheral blood. The TCR comes from a middle-aged woman with active or convalescent COVID-19. Written as DNA, the CDR3 is TGTGCCAGCAGTTTCTCGACTAGTCTTGGGTACGAGCAGTACTTC. It codes for CASSFSTSLGYEQYF.